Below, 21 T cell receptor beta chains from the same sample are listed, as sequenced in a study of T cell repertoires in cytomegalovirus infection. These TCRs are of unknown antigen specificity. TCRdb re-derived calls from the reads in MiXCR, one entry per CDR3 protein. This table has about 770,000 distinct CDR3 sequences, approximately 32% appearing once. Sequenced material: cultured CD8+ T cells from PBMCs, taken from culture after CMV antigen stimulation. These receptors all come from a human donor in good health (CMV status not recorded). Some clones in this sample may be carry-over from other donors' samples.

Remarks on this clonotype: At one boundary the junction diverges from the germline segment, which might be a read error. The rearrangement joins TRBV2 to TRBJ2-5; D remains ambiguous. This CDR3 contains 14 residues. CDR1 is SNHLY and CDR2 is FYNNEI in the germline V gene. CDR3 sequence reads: CASSHLMGQDTQYF. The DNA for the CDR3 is TGTGCCAGCAGCCACCTGATGGGTCAAGATACCCAGTACTTC.

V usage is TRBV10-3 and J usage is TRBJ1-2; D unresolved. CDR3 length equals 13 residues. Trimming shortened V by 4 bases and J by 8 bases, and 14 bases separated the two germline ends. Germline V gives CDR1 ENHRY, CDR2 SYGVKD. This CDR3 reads CAISGTALGGYTF. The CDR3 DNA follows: TGTGCCATCAGTGGGACCGCTCTAGGGGGCTACACCTTC.

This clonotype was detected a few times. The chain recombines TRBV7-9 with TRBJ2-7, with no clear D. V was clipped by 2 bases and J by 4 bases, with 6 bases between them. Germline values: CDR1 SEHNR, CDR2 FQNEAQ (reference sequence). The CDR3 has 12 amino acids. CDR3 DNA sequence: TGTGCCAGCAGCTTATTGGAATACGAGCAGTACGTC. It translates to CASSLLEYEQYV.

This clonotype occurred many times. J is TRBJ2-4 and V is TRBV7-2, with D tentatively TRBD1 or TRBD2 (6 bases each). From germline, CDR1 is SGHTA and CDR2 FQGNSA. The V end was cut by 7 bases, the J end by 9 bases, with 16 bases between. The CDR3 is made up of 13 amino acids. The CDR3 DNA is TGTGCCAGCACCCAGGTCGGGGGCGCCATTCAGTACTTC. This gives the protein CASTQVGGAIQYF.

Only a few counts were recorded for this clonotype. CDR3 protein: CASTVAGGYGELFF. The CDR3 DNA reads as TGTGCCAGCACCGTGGCCGGGGGCTACGGGGAGCTGTTTTTT. The chain has TRBV12-3 or TRBV12-4 and TRBJ2-2; D tentatively fits TRBD1 or TRBD2 (6 bases each). The CDR3 has 14 residues. The V end lost 7 bases, the J end lost 7 bases, and 16 bases lay between the germline ends.

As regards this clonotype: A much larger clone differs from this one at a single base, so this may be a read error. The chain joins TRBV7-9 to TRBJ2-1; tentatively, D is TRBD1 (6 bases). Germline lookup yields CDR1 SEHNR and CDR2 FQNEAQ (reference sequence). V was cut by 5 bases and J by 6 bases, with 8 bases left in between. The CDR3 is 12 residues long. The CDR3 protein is CASSVDSNEQFF. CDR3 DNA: TGTGCCAGCAGCGTGGACAGCAATGAGCAGTTCTTC.

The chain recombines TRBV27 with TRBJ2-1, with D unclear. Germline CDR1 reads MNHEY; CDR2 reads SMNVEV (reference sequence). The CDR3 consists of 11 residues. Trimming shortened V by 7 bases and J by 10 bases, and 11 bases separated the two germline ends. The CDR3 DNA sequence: TGTGCCAGCATCGGGCCAAGGGAGCAGTTCTTC. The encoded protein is CASIGPREQFF.

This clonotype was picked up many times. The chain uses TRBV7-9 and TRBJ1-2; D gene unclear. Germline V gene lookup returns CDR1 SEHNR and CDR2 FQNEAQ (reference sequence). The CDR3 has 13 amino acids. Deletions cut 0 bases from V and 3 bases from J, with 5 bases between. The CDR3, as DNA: TGTGCCAGCAGCTTAGCGAAGGACTATGGCTACACCTTC. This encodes CASSLAKDYGYTF.

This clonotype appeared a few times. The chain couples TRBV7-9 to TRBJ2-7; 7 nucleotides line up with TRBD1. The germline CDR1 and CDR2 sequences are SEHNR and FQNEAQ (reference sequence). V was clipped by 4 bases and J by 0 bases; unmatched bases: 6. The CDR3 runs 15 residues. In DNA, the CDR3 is TGTGCCAGCAGCTACCCGGGACAGTCCTCCTACGAGCAGTACTTC. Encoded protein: CASSYPGQSSYEQYF. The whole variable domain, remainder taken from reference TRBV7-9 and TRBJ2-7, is DTGVSQNPRHKITKRGQNVTFRCDPISEHNRLYWYRQTLGQGPEFLTYFQNEAQLEKSRLLSDRFSAERPKGSFSTLEIQRTEQGDSAMYLCASSYPGQSSYEQYFGPGTRLTVT.

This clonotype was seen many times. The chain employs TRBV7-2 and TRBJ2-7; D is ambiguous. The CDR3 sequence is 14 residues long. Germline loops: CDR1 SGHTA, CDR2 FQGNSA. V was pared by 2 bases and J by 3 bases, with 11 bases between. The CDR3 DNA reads TGTGCCAGCAGCTTAAGTCCCGACAACTACGAGCAGTACTTC. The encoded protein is CASSLSPDNYEQYF.

The CDR3, as DNA: TGTGCCACCAGCAGAGATTTGCCTAGCGGGGGGCACAATGAGCAGTTCTTC. It specifies CATSRDLPSGGHNEQFF. This sequence joins TRBV15 and TRBJ2-1, with TRBD2 matching 11 bases. Germline CDR1 LNHNV, CDR2 YYDKDF (reference sequence). V lost 0 bases to trimming and J lost 5 bases; unmatched junction nucleotides: 6. CDR3 length equals 17 residues.

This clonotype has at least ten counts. The CDR3 sequence: CASSALGGETQYF. In nucleotides, the CDR3 is TGTGCCAGCAGCGCGCTGGGGGGGGAGACCCAGTACTTC. The chain employs TRBV7-6 and TRBJ2-5; TRBD2 matches 7 bases. V shed 5 bases and J 5 bases; nucleotides not matched to a gene: 5. CDR3 size: 13 residues. Per the germline V gene, CDR1 is SGHVS and CDR2 is FNYEAQ.

Here the CDR3 reads CASSVAGGGTEAFF. In DNA form, the CDR3 reads TGTGCCAGCAGCGTAGCAGGCGGGGGAACTGAAGCTTTCTTT. The V and J genes are TRBV9 and TRBJ1-1, with D tentatively TRBD1 (5 bases). Germline lookup yields CDR1 SGDLS and CDR2 YYNGEE. V lost 0 bases and J lost 5, with 11 bases in between. There are 14 residues in the CDR3.

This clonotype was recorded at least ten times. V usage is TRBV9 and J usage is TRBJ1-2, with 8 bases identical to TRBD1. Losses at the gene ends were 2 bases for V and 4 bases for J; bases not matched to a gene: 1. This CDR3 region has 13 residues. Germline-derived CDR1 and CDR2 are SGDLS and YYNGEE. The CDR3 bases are TGTGCCAGCAGCGTGACAGGGGCCTATGGCTACACCTTC. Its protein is CASSVTGAYGYTF.

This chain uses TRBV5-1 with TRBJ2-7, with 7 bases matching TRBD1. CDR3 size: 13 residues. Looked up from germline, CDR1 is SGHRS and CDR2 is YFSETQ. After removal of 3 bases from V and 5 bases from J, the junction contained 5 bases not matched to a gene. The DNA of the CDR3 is TGCGCCAGCAGCTCCCCGACAGGGCACGAGCAGTACTTC. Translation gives CASSSPTGHEQYF.

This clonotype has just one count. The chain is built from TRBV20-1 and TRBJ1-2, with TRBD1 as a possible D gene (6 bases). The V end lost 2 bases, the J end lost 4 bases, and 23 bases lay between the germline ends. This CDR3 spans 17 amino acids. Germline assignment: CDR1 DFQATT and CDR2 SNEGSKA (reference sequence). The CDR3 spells CSARIQIRQVFIYGYTF. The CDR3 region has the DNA TGCAGTGCTAGAATCCAGATACGACAGGTTTTTATCTATGGCTACACCTTC.

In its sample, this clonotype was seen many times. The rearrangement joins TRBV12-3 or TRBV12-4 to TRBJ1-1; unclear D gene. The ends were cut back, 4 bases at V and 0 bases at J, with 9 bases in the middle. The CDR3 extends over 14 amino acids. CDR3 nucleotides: TGTGCCAGCAGTTCTTCCGACATGAACACTGAAGCTTTCTTT. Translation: CASSSSDMNTEAFF.

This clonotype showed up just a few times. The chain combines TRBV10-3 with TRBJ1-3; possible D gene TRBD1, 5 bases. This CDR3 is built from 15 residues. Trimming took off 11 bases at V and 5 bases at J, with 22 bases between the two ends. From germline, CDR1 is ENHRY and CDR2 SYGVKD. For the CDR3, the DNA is TGTGCCTCCGCTTGGGAGGGGTTCGTGAGAAACACCATATATTTT. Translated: CASAWEGFVRNTIYF.

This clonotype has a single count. CDR3 residues: CASSPAWTGTSYGYTF. The CDR3 DNA follows: TGTGCCAGCAGCCCGGCTTGGACAGGAACTTCCTATGGCTACACCTTC. The chain combines TRBV5-6 with TRBJ1-2, with 7 bases identical to TRBD1. CDR1 is SGHDT, CDR2 YYEEEE, per germline. The trim removed 4 bases at V and 4 bases at J, leaving 13 bases unmatched. The CDR3 totals 16 residues.

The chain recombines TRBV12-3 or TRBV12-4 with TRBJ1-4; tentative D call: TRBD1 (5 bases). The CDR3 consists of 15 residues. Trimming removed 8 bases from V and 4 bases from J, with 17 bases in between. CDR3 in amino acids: CASLGLGADNEKLFF. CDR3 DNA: TGTGCCAGCCTGGGCCTAGGGGCAGATAATGAAAAACTGTTTTTT.

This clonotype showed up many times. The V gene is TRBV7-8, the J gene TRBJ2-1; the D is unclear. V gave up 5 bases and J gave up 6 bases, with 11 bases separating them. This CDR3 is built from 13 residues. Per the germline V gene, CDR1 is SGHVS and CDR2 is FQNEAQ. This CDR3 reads CASSVTTTNEQFF. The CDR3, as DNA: TGTGCCAGCAGCGTTACTACCACCAATGAGCAGTTCTTC.